These 31 T cell receptor beta chains were all obtained from the same sample, sequenced in a study of beta chain features in type 1 diabetes (dated by TCRdb to 2016 to 2019). General study outcomes and caveats: Type 1 diabetes patients showed a moderate but significant shortening of TCRB CDR3 length in all four CD4+ subsets.

No antigen has been identified for these receptors. The protocol used for the library was the immunoSEQ multiplex PCR assay. The entire isolated RNA was reverse transcribed using the High Capacity cDNA Reverse Transcription Kit, and thus expressed TCRB transcripts were sequenced. Held by TCRdb, this immuneACCESS table contains in-frame sequences only and omits some clones. Under half of the omission traces to an unresolved V gene where checked; the cause of the rest is unknown. Present in this sample are hundreds of thousands of clones, roughly 13% of which were seen just once. The ten largest clones represent around 0.022% of the sample. The sequencing input was naive CD4+ T cells from blood. In light of the paper, this sample's cell subset or site label describes: true naive CD4+ T cells. The receptors shown here come from a man aged 18 to 29 with type 1 diabetes.

This clone showed up just a few times. This chain uses TRBV11-3 with TRBJ1-1; no reliable D call. Germline lookup yields CDR1 SGHNT and CDR2 YENEEA. V lost 3 bases, J lost 0 bases, and 11 bases lay in between. CDR3 size: 15 residues. The CDR3 DNA is TGTGCCAGCAGCTTCGGCAGCCCACTGAACACTGAAGCTTTCTTT. Its protein product is CASSFGSPLNTEAFF. Complete variable domain (other parts from reference TRBV11-3 and TRBJ1-1): EAGVVQSPRYKIIEKKQPVAFWCNPISGHNTLYWYLQNLGQGPELLIRYENEEAVDDSQLPKDRFSAERLKGVDSTLKIQPAELGDSAVYLCASSFGSPLNTEAFFGQGTRLTVV.

V and J are TRBV12-5 and TRBJ1-1; D is uncertain. The CDR3 is 12 residues long. Germline values: CDR1 LGHNT, CDR2 FRNRAP. CDR3 protein: CDPTRGNTEAFF. CDR3 nucleotides: TGTGACCCGACGCGGGGGAACACTGAAGCTTTCTTT.

This clone showed up just a few times. The V gene is TRBV5-4, the J gene TRBJ2-5; TRBD1 is a possible D gene (6 bases). Germline-derived CDR1 and CDR2 are SGHNT and YYREEE (reference sequence). Trimming cost V 4 bases and J 2 bases, with 15 bases left between them. CDR3 length equals 15 residues. The CDR3 loop reads CASSREDRLQETQYF. The CDR3 nucleotides read TGTGCCAGCAGCCGGGAAGACAGGCTACAAGAGACCCAGTACTTC. Supplemented by reference TRBV5-4 and TRBJ2-5, the full variable domain reads ETGVTQSPTHLIKTRGQQVTLRCSSQSGHNTVSWYQQALGQGPQFIFQYYREEENGRGNFPPRFSGLQFPNYSSELNVNALELDDSALYLCASSREDRLQETQYFGPGTRLLVL.

V is TRBV29-1 and J is TRBJ1-3; 7 bases align to TRBD1. V shed 4 bases, J shed 5 bases, and the junction held 8 bases outside the gene matches. Germline V lookup: CDR1 SQVTM, CDR2 ANQGSEA. This CDR3 has 14 amino acids. Here the CDR3 reads CSVARQGTRNTIYF. CDR3 DNA: TGCAGCGTTGCCCGACAGGGAACGAGAAACACCATATATTTT.

Only a few counts were recorded for this clone. At one of its ends the junction is not consistent with the germline gene, which may arise from a read error. This same CDR3 is encoded by further DNA sequences in the sample. The gene calls are TRBV7-7 and TRBJ2-5; 7 nucleotides align to TRBD1. CDR1 is SSHAT and CDR2 is FNYEAQ in the germline V gene (reference sequence). The CDR3 is 13 residues long. Here the CDR3 DNA reads TGTGCTAGCAGCTTAGACAGGGAAGAGACCCAGTACTTC. Its translation: CASSLDREETQYF.

This chain uses TRBV6-5 with TRBJ2-3; a possible D gene is TRBD2 (6 bases). CDR3 length: 16 residues. Looked up from germline, CDR1 is MNHEY and CDR2 is SVGAGI. Between the trimmed V and J ends, which lost 0 bases and 3 bases, there was a span of 13 bases. The CDR3 nucleotides read TGTGCCAGCAGTTACTCGGTGGGACTCGGAACAGATACGCAGTATTTT. Translated: CASSYSVGLGTDTQYF.

This clone has just a few counts. The rearrangement uses TRBV5-6 and TRBJ1-2; 9 bases are shared with TRBD1. Per germline, CDR1 SGHDT and CDR2 YYEEEE. The CDR3 length is 13 residues. V lost 3 bases and J lost 7; bases outside the gene matches: 4. In nucleotides, the CDR3 is TGTGCCAGCAGCTGGACAGGGGTTGCTGGCTACACCTTC. This gives the protein CASSWTGVAGYTF.

This clone was detected only a few times. This rearrangement joins TRBV6-1 to TRBJ1-2, with TRBD1 matching 10 bases. Germline lookup yields CDR1 MNHNS and CDR2 SASEGT. The CDR3 runs to 13 residues. Germline trimming cut 4 bases from V and 5 bases from J; bases unmatched to any gene: 1. CDR3 region: CASSGGQGYGYTF. The CDR3 DNA reads TGTGCCAGCAGTGGGGGACAGGGGTATGGCTACACCTTC.

CDR3 sequence reads: CSAGPPEWGDTEAFF. CDR3 nucleotides: TGCAGCGCCGGCCCACCGGAGTGGGGGGACACTGAAGCTTTCTTT. The chain carries TRBV29-1 and TRBJ1-1, with D perhaps TRBD1 (5 bases). CDR3 length: 15 amino acids. The ends were cut back, 7 bases at V and 3 bases at J, with 21 bases in the middle. Germline lookup yields CDR1 SQVTM and CDR2 ANQGSEA.

This clone was seen only a few times. The chain uses TRBV5-1 and TRBJ2-3; the D gene is possibly TRBD2 (7 bases). The CDR3 totals 15 residues. Germline lookup yields CDR1 SGHRS and CDR2 YFSETQ. V was cut by 0 bases and J by 5 bases, with 13 bases left in between. Here the CDR3 reads CASSLVGGPGDTQYF. CDR3 bases: TGCGCCAGCAGCTTGGTCGGGGGGCCAGGAGATACGCAGTATTTT.

The CDR3 region is CASSSGASTDTQYF. The CDR3 DNA is TGTGCCAGCAGTAGCGGGGCTAGCACAGATACGCAGTATTTT. V gene TRBV5-4 combines with J gene TRBJ2-3; 8 positions match TRBD2. The CDR3 runs 14 residues. The germline CDR1 and CDR2 sequences are SGHNT and YYREEE (reference sequence). The junction had 2 bases not matched to a gene; V was cut back by 5 bases and J by 0 bases.

This rearrangement joins TRBV29-1 to TRBJ1-1; unclear D gene. V lost 3 bases to trimming and J lost 0 bases, with 14 bases between them. Per germline, CDR1 SQVTM and CDR2 ANQGSEA. This CDR3 comprises 15 residues. The CDR3 DNA is TGCAGCGTTGACTCGCCCCCCCGGATGAACACTGAAGCTTTCTTT. Protein: CSVDSPPRMNTEAFF. The entire variable domain, with the rest obtained from reference TRBV29-1 and TRBJ1-1, is as follows: SAVISQKPSRDICQRGTSLTIQCQVDSQVTMMFWYRQQPGQSLTLIATANQGSEATYESGFVIDKFPISRPNLTFSTLTVSNMSPEDSSIYLCSVDSPPRMNTEAFFGQGTRLTVV.

This clone was detected only a few times. V is TRBV19 and J is TRBJ2-1; D is possibly TRBD2 (6 bases). Germline V gene lookup returns CDR1 LNHDA and CDR2 SQIVND (reference sequence). The CDR3 covers 15 residues. V lost 7 bases, J lost 5 bases, and 18 bases lay in between. In DNA, the CDR3 is TGTGCCAGTACTGGTGCGGGGCCAGAGCACAATGAGCAGTTCTTC. Encoded protein: CASTGAGPEHNEQFF.

This clone was counted only a few times. This chain connects TRBV10-3 to TRBJ2-5, with D unresolved. CDR1 and CDR2 from the germline V gene are ENHRY and SYGVKD. The CDR3 runs to 12 residues. V was cut by 6 bases and J by 6 bases, with 11 bases left in between. The CDR3 DNA sequence: TGTGCCATCAGGTCAGAGACCCAGACCCAGTACTTC. Translating it yields CAIRSETQTQYF.

As DNA, the CDR3 is TGTGCCAGCAGCTTCGGGACAGGGGAAACTAACTATGGCTACACCTTC. Protein: CASSFGTGETNYGYTF. J is TRBJ1-2 and V is TRBV7-9; 10 bases are shared with TRBD1. The CDR3 loop spans 16 amino acids. Trimming at V came to 3 bases and at J to 0 bases, leaving 4 bases not matched to a gene. CDR1 is SEHNR and CDR2 is FQNEAQ in the germline V gene (reference sequence).

The rearrangement joins TRBV5-1 to TRBJ1-2, with 7 bases identical to TRBD1. V dropped 4 bases and J dropped 6; count of bases not matched to a gene: 9. CDR3 length equals 14 residues. Germline values: CDR1 SGHRS, CDR2 YFSETQ. The CDR3 region has the DNA TGCGCCAGCAGCCCGGACGGGACAGCGCATGGCTACACCTTC. This translates into CASSPDGTAHGYTF.

There are a few counts of this clone. The genes are TRBV7-8 and TRBJ2-3; 7 bases line up with TRBD2. This CDR3 contains 16 residues. Germline loops: CDR1 SGHVS, CDR2 FQNEAQ. V lost 1 base, J lost 2 bases, and 6 bases stayed unmatched. The CDR3 bases are TGTGCCAGCAGCTTAGTTATAGCGGGTGCCACAGATACGCAGTATTTT. Protein: CASSLVIAGATDTQYF.

The chain combines TRBV30 with TRBJ1-2, with a weak D call TRBD1 (6 bases). V was cut by 4 bases and J by 2 bases, with 11 bases left in between. This CDR3 contains 13 residues. In germline, CDR1 is GTSNPN, CDR2 SVGIG (reference sequence). The chain's CDR3 is CAWNRVLNYGYTF. For the CDR3, the DNA is TGTGCCTGGAACAGGGTCTTGAACTATGGCTACACCTTC.

This clone was counted a single time. The genes are TRBV4-1 and TRBJ2-3; D is unclear. V was pared by 0 bases and J by 2 bases, with 9 bases between. Per the germline V gene, CDR1 is MGHRA and CDR2 is YSYEKL. The CDR3 is made up of 15 amino acids. The CDR3 region has the DNA TGCGCCAGCAGCCAAGATCCGGAAGTCACAGATACGCAGTATTTT. As protein: CASSQDPEVTDTQYF.

This clone occurred a few times. The genes are TRBV10-2 and TRBJ2-3, with a tentative D call TRBD1 (6 bases). CDR3 length equals 13 residues. The V gene's germline CDR1 is WSHSY and CDR2 SAAADI. The V end was cut by 7 bases, the J end by 1 base, with 9 bases between. The CDR3 here is CASTGVGTDTQYF. In DNA form, the CDR3 reads TGCGCCAGCACAGGGGTGGGCACAGATACGCAGTATTTT.

This clone has a single count. The chain has TRBV6-5 and TRBJ1-2; no clear D. V dropped 0 bases and J dropped 4 bases, with 12 bases sitting between them. From germline, CDR1 is MNHEY and CDR2 SVGAGI. There are 15 residues in the CDR3. CDR3 region: CASSYSEQEAYGYTF. Written as DNA, the CDR3 is TGTGCCAGCAGTTACTCGGAGCAGGAAGCCTATGGCTACACCTTC.

J is TRBJ2-7 and V is TRBV7-2, with 8 bases identical to TRBD2. Germline V lookup: CDR1 SGHTA, CDR2 FQGNSA. The CDR3 totals 16 residues. V dropped 0 bases and J dropped 4; count of bases not matched to a gene: 8. CDR3 sequence reads: CASSLARAGDAYEQYF. CDR3 coding DNA: TGTGCCAGCAGCTTAGCGCGAGCGGGGGATGCGTACGAGCAGTACTTC.

Only a few counts were recorded for this clone. J is TRBJ1-2 and V is TRBV10-3, with unresolved D. Germline V lookup: CDR1 ENHRY, CDR2 SYGVKD. There are 11 residues in the CDR3. V was shortened by 6 bases and J by 4 bases, with 6 bases between the two germline ends. The CDR3 coding sequence is TGTGCCATCAGACAGACCTATGGCTACACCTTC. Amino acid sequence: CAIRQTYGYTF.

This clone was detected a few times. V usage is TRBV5-4 and J usage is TRBJ2-1, with TRBD2 identical over 10 bases. The J segment lost 0 bases and the V segment lost 2 bases, leaving 14 bases of the junction unmatched. Germline CDR1 SGHNT, CDR2 YYREEE (reference sequence). CDR3 length: 20 amino acids. The CDR3 nucleotides are TGTGCCAGCAGCTTAGACGGGCTAGCGGGGGCCTATAGCTCCTACAATGAGCAGTTCTTC. Its translation is CASSLDGLAGAYSSYNEQFF.

This rearrangement joins TRBV5-4 to TRBJ2-5, with a weak D call TRBD1 (5 bases). CDR1 and CDR2 (germline): SGHNT, YYREEE (reference sequence). CDR3 length: 16 residues. The germline V and J ends were trimmed by 0 bases and 1 base, with 13 bases remaining between them. The CDR3 loop is CASSLGERQFQETQYF. As DNA, the CDR3 is TGTGCCAGCAGCTTGGGGGAAAGACAGTTCCAAGAGACCCAGTACTTC.

In this sample, this clone turned up a few times. This sequence joins TRBV14 and TRBJ1-1; D perhaps matches TRBD1 (6 bases). Germline lookup yields CDR1 SGHDN and CDR2 FVKESK. V was cut by 1 base and J by 0 bases, with 9 bases left in between. The CDR3 extends over 15 amino acids. The CDR3 sequence: CASSQVSGVNTEAFF. The DNA of the CDR3 is TGTGCCAGCAGCCAAGTTTCAGGGGTGAACACTGAAGCTTTCTTT.

This clone was counted only a few times. This rearrangement joins TRBV2 to TRBJ2-7; possible D gene TRBD1, 6 bases. Germline CDR1 SNHLY, CDR2 FYNNEI. The CDR3 length is 12 residues. Trimming cost V 8 bases and J 5 bases, with 13 bases left between them. DNA for the CDR3: TGTGCCAGCGTAAAACAGGGCCACGAGCAGTACTTC. Translating it yields CASVKQGHEQYF.

This chain uses TRBV7-3 with TRBJ2-1, with D tentatively TRBD2 (6 bases). The germline V and J ends were trimmed by 2 bases and 6 bases, with 11 bases remaining between them. The length of the CDR3 is 14 residues. From germline, CDR1 is SGHTA and CDR2 FQGTGA. Here the CDR3 DNA reads TGTGCCAGCAGCTTACAGGGAGCGGGCAATGAGCAGTTCTTC. Translating it yields CASSLQGAGNEQFF.

This clone was picked up a small number of times. The J gene is TRBJ2-1, the V gene TRBV5-1; D perhaps matches TRBD1 (5 bases). This CDR3 spans 16 amino acids. Trimming removed 0 bases at V and 5 bases at J, with 15 bases between. CDR1 SGHRS and CDR2 YFSETQ come from the germline V gene. DNA for the CDR3: TGCGCCAGCAGCTTGGTCAAAGAGGACACCAACAATGAGCAGTTCTTC. Its protein is CASSLVKEDTNNEQFF.

This rearrangement joins TRBV13 to TRBJ2-5, with D maybe TRBD1 (6 bases). The CDR3 contains 17 residues. Trimming cost V 5 bases and J 2 bases, with 21 bases left between them. Germline loops: CDR1 PRHDT, CDR2 FYEKMQ (reference sequence). CDR3 amino acids: CASSPRLTGTRQETQYF. The CDR3 coding sequence is TGTGCCAGCAGCCCCCGCCTTACCGGGACACGACAAGAGACCCAGTACTTC.

The chain recombines TRBV29-1 with TRBJ2-2, with D perhaps assigned TRBD1 or TRBD2 (5 bases each). The CDR3 spans 13 residues. The V end lost 6 bases, the J end lost 2 bases, and 10 bases lay between the germline ends. Germline-derived CDR1 and CDR2 are SQVTM and ANQGSEA. In DNA, the CDR3 is TGCAGCGTCGGGGCCTCTAACACCGGGGAGCTGTTTTTT. The encoded protein is CSVGASNTGELFF.